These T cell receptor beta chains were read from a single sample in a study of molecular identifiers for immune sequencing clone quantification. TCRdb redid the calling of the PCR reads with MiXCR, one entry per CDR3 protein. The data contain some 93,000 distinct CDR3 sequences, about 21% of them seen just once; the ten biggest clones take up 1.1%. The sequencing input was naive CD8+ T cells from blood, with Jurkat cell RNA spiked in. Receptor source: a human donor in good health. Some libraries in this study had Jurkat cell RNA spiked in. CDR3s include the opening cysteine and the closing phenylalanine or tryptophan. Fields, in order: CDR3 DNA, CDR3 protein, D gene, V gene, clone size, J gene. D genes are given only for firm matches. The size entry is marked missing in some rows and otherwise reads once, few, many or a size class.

CDR3nt: TGTGCCAGCACCTCATTGACAGGGGCTAAATATAGCAATCAGCCCCAGCATTTT
CDR3aa: CASTSLTGAKYSNQPQHF
d_gene: TRBD1
v_gene: TRBV12-3/TRBV12-4
abundance: .
j_gene: TRBJ1-5

CDR3nt: TGCAGTGCTAGAGCCTATAAGGACTCGGGACAGACAACTAATGAAAAACTGTTTTTT
CDR3aa: CSARAYKDSGQTTNEKLFF
d_gene: TRBD1
v_gene: TRBV20-1
abundance: many
j_gene: TRBJ1-4

CDR3nt: TGCGCCAGCAGCCTGGAGGCTAGCGGGAGCTCCTACGAGCAGTACTTC
CDR3aa: CASSLEASGSSYEQYF
d_gene: TRBD2
v_gene: TRBV5-1
abundance: many
j_gene: TRBJ2-7

CDR3nt: TGTGCCAGTAATCAAGCCTGGGACAGGGCCTTCTATGGCTACACCTTC
CDR3aa: CASNQAWDRAFYGYTF
d_gene: TRBD1
v_gene: TRBV19
abundance: few
j_gene: TRBJ1-2

CDR3nt: TGCGCCAGCAGCTTGGAAAACACAGATACGCAGTATTTT
CDR3aa: CASSLENTDTQYF
d_gene: .
v_gene: TRBV5-1
abundance: many
j_gene: TRBJ2-3

CDR3nt: TGTGCCAGCAGTTACTCCGCCGAGACCCAGTACTTC
CDR3aa: CASSYSAETQYF
d_gene: .
v_gene: TRBV6-2/TRBV6-3
abundance: many
j_gene: TRBJ2-5

CDR3nt: TGTGCCAGCAGTTACCCCCCCGGGGACAGGGCTGCAGATACGCAGTATTTT
CDR3aa: CASSYPPGDRAADTQYF
d_gene: TRBD1
v_gene: TRBV6-2/TRBV6-3
abundance: many
j_gene: TRBJ2-3

CDR3nt: TGCAGTGCTAGTTACAGTGGGTACACTAGCGGACCCTACAATGAGCAGTTCTTC
CDR3aa: CSASYSGYTSGPYNEQFF
d_gene: TRBD2
v_gene: TRBV20-1
abundance: many
j_gene: TRBJ2-1

CDR3nt: TGTGCCAGCAGTATCCGACCGGGACACACTTTGAACACTGAAGCTTTCTTT
CDR3aa: CASSIRPGHTLNTEAFF
d_gene: .
v_gene: TRBV27
abundance: few
j_gene: TRBJ1-1

CDR3nt: TGTGCCAGCAGTTCCCGGACAGATCTAGCCAAAAACATTCAGTACTTC
CDR3aa: CASSSRTDLAKNIQYF
d_gene: .
v_gene: TRBV27
abundance: many
j_gene: TRBJ2-4

CDR3nt: TGTGCCAGCACCCCCGGGACAGGGTACTACGAGCAGTACTTC
CDR3aa: CASTPGTGYYEQYF
d_gene: TRBD1
v_gene: TRBV6-2/TRBV6-3
abundance: many
j_gene: TRBJ2-7

CDR3nt: TGTGCCAGCAGCTTGGCTACAGGGGGCTCTGGAAACACCATATATTTT
CDR3aa: CASSLATGGSGNTIYF
d_gene: TRBD1
v_gene: TRBV7-9
abundance: many
j_gene: TRBJ1-3